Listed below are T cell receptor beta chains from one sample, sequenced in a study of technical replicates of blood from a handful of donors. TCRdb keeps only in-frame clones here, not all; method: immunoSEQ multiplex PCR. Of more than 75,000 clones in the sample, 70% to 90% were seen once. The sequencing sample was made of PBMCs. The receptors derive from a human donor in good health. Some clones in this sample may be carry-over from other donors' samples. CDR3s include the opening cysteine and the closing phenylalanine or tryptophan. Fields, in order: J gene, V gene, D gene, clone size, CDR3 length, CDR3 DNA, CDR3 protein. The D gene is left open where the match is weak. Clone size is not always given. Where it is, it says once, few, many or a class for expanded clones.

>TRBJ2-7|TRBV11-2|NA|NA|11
TGTGCCAGCAGCTTCCACTACGAGCAGTACTTC
CASSFHYEQYF
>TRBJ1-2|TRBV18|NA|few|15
TGTGCCAGCTCACTGGGGCTAGACCCTTCGGGTGGCTACACCTTC
CASSLGLDPSGGYTF
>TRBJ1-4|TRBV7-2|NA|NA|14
TGTGCCAGCAGCCTTACACGACTTAATGAAAAACTGTTTTTT
CASSLTRLNEKLFF
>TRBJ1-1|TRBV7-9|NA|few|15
TGTGCCAGCAGCTTAAAGCTATCTGGTTACCCTGAAGCTTTCTTT
CASSLKLSGYPEAFF
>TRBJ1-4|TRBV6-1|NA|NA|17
TGTGCCAGCAGTGAAATTTTGGGAGGCACCGGGAGGAAAAATCTGTTTTTT
CASSEILGGTGRKNLFF
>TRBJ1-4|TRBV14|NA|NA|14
TGTGCCAGCAGCCAATCAGGGGCGGGTGAAAAACTGTTTTTT
CASSQSGAGEKLFF
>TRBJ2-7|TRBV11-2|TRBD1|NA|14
TGTGCCAGCAGCGAGCGGACAGGGTTCCACGAGCAGTACTTC
CASSERTGFHEQYF
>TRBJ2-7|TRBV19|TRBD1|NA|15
TGTGCCAGTAGTGCGAGACAGGGTCCCCCTTACGAGCAGTACTTC
CASSARQGPPYEQYF
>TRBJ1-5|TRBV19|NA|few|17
TGTGCCAGTAATCAGCCGGGAGCTCAATATAGCAATCAGCCCCAGCATTTT
CASNQPGAQYSNQPQHF
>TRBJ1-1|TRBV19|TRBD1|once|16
TGTGCCAGTAGTCGAGACCCGACAGGGGGGAACACTGAAGCTTTCTTT
CASSRDPTGGNTEAFF
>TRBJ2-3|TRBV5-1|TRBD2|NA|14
TGCGCCAGCAGCCCGACTAGCATCACAGATACGCAGTATTTT
CASSPTSITDTQYF
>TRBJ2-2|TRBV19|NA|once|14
TGTGCCAGTAGTCCCCCAGCGGGCACCGGGGAGCTGTTTTTT
CASSPPAGTGELFF
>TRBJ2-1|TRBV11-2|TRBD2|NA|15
TGTGCCAGCAGCGCCCAGACTAGCGGGAGCAATGAGCAGTTCTTC
CASSAQTSGSNEQFF
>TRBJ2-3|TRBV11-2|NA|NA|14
TGTGCCAGCAGCTACCGGGACTCGGGAGATACGCAGTATTTT
CASSYRDSGDTQYF
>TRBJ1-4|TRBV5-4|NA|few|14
TGTGCCAGCAGCCTGGGCCGGAGTAATGAAAAACTGTTTTTT
CASSLGRSNEKLFF
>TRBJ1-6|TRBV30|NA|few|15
TGTGCCTGTTCCGGGCCGGGACACGTAAATTCACCCCTCCACTTT
CACSGPGHVNSPLHF
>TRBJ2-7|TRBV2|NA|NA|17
TGTGCCAGCAGTGAAGCTTCCCAGGTCAGGGTAAGCCACGAGCAGTACTTC
CASSEASQVRVSHEQYF
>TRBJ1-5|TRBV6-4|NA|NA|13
TGTGCCAGCAGTGACTCCAGTAATCAGCCCCAGCATTTT
CASSDSSNQPQHF